These T cell receptor beta chains were read from a single sample in a study of blood T cell repertoires in COVID-19. The method was immunoSEQ multiplex PCR; TCRdb's version includes in-frame clones alone and lacks a portion of them. This sample has 200,000 or so clones; roughly 88% occur once, and the top ten carry over 2%. The material sequenced was peripheral blood. Source of these receptors: a man aged 35 to 55 who had recovered from COVID-19. Both conserved end residues are part of each CDR3. The D gene is left open where the match is weak. Not all rows give a size; the values are once, few, many and, for expanded clones, a class.

V gene	D gene	clone size	J gene	CDR3 protein	CDR3 DNA
TRBV5-1	TRBD1	NA	TRBJ2-5	CASSLTGQFGETQYF	TGCGCCAGCAGCCTGACAGGGCAGTTTGGGGAGACCCAGTACTTC
TRBV7-9	NA	NA	TRBJ1-5	CASSLVGAGKGNQPQHF	TGTGCCAGCAGCTTAGTAGGCGCAGGGAAAGGCAATCAGCCCCAGCATTTT
TRBV9	NA	NA	TRBJ1-4	CASSVTPQLLNEKLFF	TGTGCCAGCAGCGTGACCCCCCAGCTACTAAATGAAAAACTGTTTTTT
TRBV5-5	TRBD1	NA	TRBJ2-7	CASSSPSGGEQYF	TGTGCCAGCAGCTCCCCTTCAGGGGGCGAGCAGTACTTC
TRBV7-2	NA	NA	TRBJ2-7	CASSWGDYEQYF	TGTGCCAGCAGCTGGGGGGACTACGAGCAGTACTTC
TRBV27	TRBD1	NA	TRBJ2-3	CATRDSWTDTQYF	TGTGCCACCCGGGACAGTTGGACAGATACGCAGTATTTT
TRBV19	NA	NA	TRBJ2-5	CASSIEGGWETQYF	TGTGCCAGTAGTATAGAAGGGGGTTGGGAGACCCAGTACTTC
TRBV4-1	NA	NA	TRBJ1-4	CASSQEAAGIGEKLFF	TGCGCCAGCAGCCAAGAGGCGGCAGGGATCGGGGAAAAACTGTTTTTT
TRBV5-8	TRBD1	NA	TRBJ2-1	CASSFGTGHNEQFF	TGTGCCAGCAGCTTCGGGACAGGACACAATGAGCAGTTCTTC
TRBV4-3	TRBD2	NA	TRBJ2-5	CASSHGVGTSGIQETQYF	TGCGCCAGCAGCCATGGGGTTGGGACTAGCGGGATCCAAGAGACCCAGTACTTC
TRBV4-3	TRBD1	NA	TRBJ1-2	CASSRSGTGDAGYGYTF	TGCGCCAGCAGCCGATCCGGGACAGGGGATGCCGGCTATGGCTACACCTTC
TRBV24-1	TRBD1	NA	TRBJ2-1	CATSDSRQGVGEQFF	TGTGCCACCAGTGATTCAAGACAGGGGGTGGGCGAGCAGTTCTTC
TRBV25-1	NA	NA	TRBJ2-1	CASSERPSDNEQFF	TGTGCCAGCAGTGAACGTCCTAGTGATAATGAGCAGTTCTTC
TRBV6-2/TRBV6-3	NA	NA	TRBJ2-7	CASSPHSGSSYEQYF	TGTGCCAGCAGTCCCCATAGCGGCAGCTCCTACGAGCAGTACTTC
TRBV2	NA	NA	TRBJ2-3	CASRGYPGDTQYF	TGTGCCAGCAGAGGCTATCCGGGAGATACGCAGTATTTT
TRBV6-5	TRBD1	NA	TRBJ1-2	CASSSTGGRRYGYTF	TGTGCCAGCAGCTCCACAGGGGGGCGGCGCTATGGCTACACCTTC
TRBV19	TRBD1	NA	TRBJ2-7	CASSIWLDPGQGFHEQYF	TGTGCCAGTAGTATATGGCTTGACCCGGGACAGGGGTTTCACGAGCAGTACTTC
TRBV11-3	TRBD1	NA	TRBJ1-4	CASSSGTANEKLFF	TGTGCCAGCAGTTCCGGGACAGCTAATGAAAAACTGTTTTTT
TRBV5-5	TRBD1	NA	TRBJ1-1	CASSLQGASPEAFF	TGTGCCAGCAGCTTGCAGGGGGCTAGTCCTGAAGCTTTCTTT
TRBV24-1	NA	NA	TRBJ2-1	CATSDTGPYNEQFF	TGTGCCACCAGTGATACAGGGCCCTACAATGAGCAGTTCTTC
TRBV19	TRBD1	few	TRBJ1-2	CASSTKRGQNYGYTF	TGTGCCAGTAGTACAAAACGGGGACAGAACTATGGCTACACCTTC
TRBV3-1/TRBV3-2	TRBD2	few	TRBJ2-1	CASSPLGRGGLNEQFF	TGTGCCAGCAGCCCCCTGGGGCGGGGGGGTCTCAATGAGCAGTTCTTC
TRBV11-2	NA	NA	TRBJ1-4	CASSFDRQGGEKLFF	TGTGCCAGCAGCTTTGATCGGCAGGGAGGTGAAAAACTGTTTTTT
TRBV19	TRBD1	NA	TRBJ1-5	CASSSGTGSTQPQHF	TGTGCCAGTAGTAGCGGGACAGGGAGTACTCAGCCCCAGCATTTT
TRBV11-2	TRBD2	NA	TRBJ2-3	CASSLKTSGSTDTQYF	TGTGCCAGCAGCCTAAAGACTAGCGGAAGCACAGATACGCAGTATTTT
TRBV12-5	NA	NA	TRBJ1-4	CASGVTTTNEKLFF	TGTGCTAGTGGTGTGACAACAACTAATGAAAAACTGTTTTTT
TRBV7-9	NA	NA	TRBJ1-1	CASSTTGSRAFF	TGTGCCAGCAGCACAACAGGGAGCAGGGCTTTCTTT
TRBV30	NA	NA	TRBJ1-6	CAWKSGMNSPLHF	TGTGCCTGGAAATCCGGGATGAATTCACCCCTCCACTTT
TRBV28	NA	few	TRBJ1-2	CASSFSSGYQGYTF	TGTGCCAGCAGTTTCTCCAGCGGCTATCAGGGCTACACCTTC
TRBV2	NA	NA	TRBJ1-1	CASSADLTEAFF	TGTGCCAGCAGCGCGGATCTCACTGAAGCTTTCTTT
TRBV5-6	NA	NA	TRBJ2-1	CASSFSGKGLYNEQFF	TGTGCCAGCAGCTTTTCAGGGAAGGGTCTCTACAATGAGCAGTTCTTC
TRBV19	NA	once	TRBJ2-2	CASSGQGTDTGELFF	TGTGCCAGTAGTGGTCAGGGTACGGACACCGGGGAGCTGTTTTTT
TRBV3-1/TRBV3-2	TRBD2	few	TRBJ2-5	CASRFSGIQETQYF	TGTGCCAGCAGATTTAGCGGGATCCAAGAGACCCAGTACTTC
TRBV7-2	NA	once	TRBJ2-3	CASSSSLVFTDTQYF	TGTGCCAGCAGCTCCTCACTCGTGTTCACAGATACGCAGTATTTT
TRBV4-3	TRBD1	NA	TRBJ1-2	CASRPGQGVVRYGYTF	TGCGCCAGCAGACCGGGACAGGGGGTAGTTAGGTATGGCTACACCTTC
TRBV4-3	NA	NA	TRBJ2-7	CASSQDTGSRYDEQYF	TGCGCCAGCAGCCAAGATACGGGGTCTAGGTACGACGAGCAGTACTTC
TRBV12-3/TRBV12-4	NA	NA	TRBJ2-7	CASSFSGVTEQYF	TGTGCCAGCAGTTTTTCGGGAGTTACCGAGCAGTACTTC
TRBV5-4	NA	NA	TRBJ1-2	CASSSTSPGYGYTF	TGTGCCAGCAGCTCGACCTCACCGGGCTATGGCTACACCTTC
TRBV12-3/TRBV12-4	NA	NA	TRBJ1-3	CASTQGGNTIYF	TGTGCCAGCACTCAGGGGGGAAACACCATATATTTT
TRBV6-2/TRBV6-3	TRBD1	NA	TRBJ1-5	CASSYSGQGYNQPQHF	TGTGCCAGCAGTTACTCCGGACAGGGATACAATCAGCCCCAGCATTTT
TRBV18	NA	NA	TRBJ1-6	CASSPGGQDGPLHF	TGTGCCAGCTCACCCGGGGGGCAGGACGGACCCCTCCACTTT
TRBV9	TRBD2	NA	TRBJ2-1	CASSPRTSGDNEQFF	TGTGCCAGCAGCCCGCGGACTAGCGGAGACAATGAGCAGTTCTTC
TRBV5-1	NA	few	TRBJ1-5	CASSLEEGNPQHF	TGCGCCAGCAGCTTGGAGGAGGGTAATCCCCAGCATTTT
TRBV6-2/TRBV6-3	TRBD1	NA	TRBJ2-7	CASSRQGTYEQYF	TGTGCCAGCAGCAGACAGGGAACCTACGAGCAGTACTTC
TRBV4-3	TRBD1	NA	TRBJ1-1	CASSPTGQGANTEAFF	TGCGCCAGCAGCCCAACGGGACAGGGGGCGAACACTGAAGCTTTCTTT